Listed below are T cell receptor beta chains from one sample, sequenced in a study of T-cell memory formation after mild COVID-19. TCRdb used MiXCR to reprocess the 5' RACE reads, holding one entry per CDR3 protein. The sample consists of roughly 150,000 distinct CDR3 sequences, around 15% of them appearing once. Sequencing input: PBMCs or a T cell subset sorted from them (not recorded which). These receptors were collected from an adult woman who had mild COVID-19 (a few samples of this study predate the infection). Cell type and time point are not known. Both conserved end residues are part of each CDR3. A D gene is named only where the DNA matches it firmly. For some rows the clone size is stated as once, few or many, or as a class when expanded; others skip it.

>few|TRBD1|TRBJ2-4|TRBV7-8
TGTGCCAGCAGCCCAACTGCCGGGACAGGGAAAAACATTCAGTACTTC
CASSPTAGTGKNIQYF
>few|.|TRBJ2-7|TRBV6-2/TRBV6-3
TGTGCCAGCAGTTACTCGATCTTGGTCGGACTTTCTGTGGGCCACGAGCAGTACTTC
CASSYSILVGLSVGHEQYF
>few|.|TRBJ2-7|TRBV19
TGTGCCAGTAGTAGGACAATTGGCGAGCAGTACTTC
CASSRTIGEQYF
>many|TRBD1|TRBJ2-7|TRBV24-1
TGTGCCACCAGTGATCCGGACAGGAACGAGCAGTACTTC
CATSDPDRNEQYF
>many|.|TRBJ2-1|TRBV12-5
TGTGCTAGTGGTTTGGCTTGGAGCTCCTACAATGAGCAGTTCTTC
CASGLAWSSYNEQFF
>.|TRBD2|TRBJ2-1|TRBV29-1
TGCAGCGTGGAAGGACTAGCGGGAGTTTTCAATGAGCAGTTCTTC
CSVEGLAGVFNEQFF
>few|.|TRBJ2-7|TRBV7-9
TGTGCCAGCAGCTCCGGGAGCCGGGACTCCGCTACCGAGCAGTACTTC
CASSSGSRDSATEQYF
>few|TRBD1|TRBJ1-5|TRBV6-2/TRBV6-3
TGTGCCAGCAGGGACCCGGGACAGGGGGCCGTCATGGGCAATCAGCCCCAGCATTTT
CASRDPGQGAVMGNQPQHF
>few|TRBD2|TRBJ2-2|TRBV5-1
TGCGCCAGCAGCTTGGCAGCGGGGGGGCCCGTCGGGGAGCTGTTTTTT
CASSLAAGGPVGELFF
>many|TRBD2|TRBJ2-1|TRBV19
TGTGCCAGTAGTGGGGGAGGGGACTACAATGAGCAGTTCTTC
CASSGGGDYNEQFF
>few|TRBD2|TRBJ2-7|TRBV29-1
TGCAGCGTCCTGGAAGGGACTAGCGGGAGAATATCCCTCTACGAGCAGTACTTC
CSVLEGTSGRISLYEQYF
>.|.|TRBJ2-2|TRBV2
TGTGCCAGCAGTCTGCGGGGGCCTCCTAACACCGGGGAGCTGTTTTTT
CASSLRGPPNTGELFF
>few|TRBD2|TRBJ2-7|TRBV3-1
TGTGCCAGCAGCTCCCCTTGGACTAGCGGCACCAACGAGCAGTACTTC
CASSSPWTSGTNEQYF
>few|.|TRBJ2-2|TRBV7-9
TGTGCCAGCAGCTTAATCAAGTCCGGGGAGCTGTTTTTT
CASSLIKSGELFF
>.|TRBD2|TRBJ2-1|TRBV7-3
TGTGCCAGCAGCGTCCCTAGCGGGGGGACCGGTGCCTACAATGAGCAGTTCTTC
CASSVPSGGTGAYNEQFF
>few|.|TRBJ2-1|TRBV15
TGTGCCACCAGCAGAGTACGCGGGGACAATCAGGGGTTC
CATSRVRGDNQGF
>few|TRBD2|TRBJ2-3|TRBV10-3
TGTGCCATCAGTGGACTAGCGGGAGGAAGTCCCACAGATACGCAGTATTTT
CAISGLAGGSPTDTQYF
>few|.|TRBJ2-1|TRBV5-1
TGCGCCAGCAGCTCCCCCGTTGGGCCGCAGGTCTATGAGCAGTTCTTC
CASSSPVGPQVYEQFF
>few|TRBD1|TRBJ1-2|TRBV4-1
TGCGCCAGCAGCCTAAGGACAGGGGGCTACACCTTC
CASSLRTGGYTF
>.|TRBD2|TRBJ2-7|TRBV5-4
TGTGCCAGCAGCCCCGGGCTAGCGGGGGGCACCTCCTACGAGCAGTACTTC
CASSPGLAGGTSYEQYF
>many|TRBD2|TRBJ2-1|TRBV5-1
TGCGCCAGCAGCTTATACGCGGGGGGGCAAAACAATGAGCAGTTCTTC
CASSLYAGGQNNEQFF
>.|TRBD2|TRBJ2-1|TRBV4-1
TGCGCCAGCAGTACACTAGCGGGGGGTTACAATGAGCAGTTCTTC
CASSTLAGGYNEQFF
>many|TRBD2|TRBJ2-7|TRBV29-1
TGCAGCGTTGAAGACCGGACTAGTCCGACCTACGAGCAGTACTTC
CSVEDRTSPTYEQYF
>few|TRBD2|TRBJ2-7|TRBV7-3
TGTGCCAGCAGCCAAGGGTTAGCGGGAGCCTACGAGCAGTACTTC
CASSQGLAGAYEQYF
>.|TRBD2|TRBJ2-1|TRBV12-3/TRBV12-4
TGTGCCAGCAGTAGACCCCTGGGACTAGCGGGATACAGCTCCTACAATGAGCAGTTCTTC
CASSRPLGLAGYSSYNEQFF
>.|.|TRBJ2-1|TRBV30
TGTGCCTGGAGTGTAATATCCAGCGATCAGTTCTTC
CAWSVISSDQFF
>few|TRBD2|TRBJ2-1|TRBV7-3
TGTGCCAGCCAGGAAGTAGCGGGAGGGCCGGTTGAGCAGTTCTTC
CASQEVAGGPVEQFF
>.|TRBD1|TRBJ1-2|TRBV6-5
TGTGCCAGCATTAATTCCGGGACAGGGAATGGCTACACCTTC
CASINSGTGNGYTF
>many|TRBD2|TRBJ2-1|TRBV5-1
TGCGCCAGCAGCTTGGAGGCGGGGGTAGGAAATGAGCAGTTCTTC
CASSLEAGVGNEQFF
>few|TRBD2|TRBJ2-1|TRBV7-9
TGTGCCAGCAGCTTAACACTAGCGGGGATCTCCTACAATGAGCAGTTCTTC
CASSLTLAGISYNEQFF
>few|TRBD1|TRBJ2-3|TRBV5-4
TGTGCCAGCAGCTTCGACAGGGCAGATACGCAGTATTTT
CASSFDRADTQYF
>few|TRBD1|TRBJ2-1|TRBV27
TGTGCCAGCAGTTCCACAGGGGTCGATGAGCAGTTCTTC
CASSSTGVDEQFF
>.|TRBD2|TRBJ2-1|TRBV7-6
TGTGACAGCAGCTATAGGACTAGCGGGGTGGATGTGATACCGCAGTTCTTC
CDSSYRTSGVDVIPQFF
>few|.|TRBJ2-7|TRBV7-9
TGTGCCAGCAGCTTAGTCACAGGGATGGACGAGCAGTACTTC
CASSLVTGMDEQYF
>few|.|TRBJ1-1|TRBV4-3
TGCGCCAGCAAAACCCTCGGGGATGGCACTGAAGCTTTCTTT
CASKTLGDGTEAFF
>.|.|TRBJ2-3|TRBV3-1
TGTGCCAGCAGCCCCTATACCCCTCAGGATACGCAGTATTTT
CASSPYTPQDTQYF
>.|.|TRBJ2-7|TRBV30
TGTGCCTGGAGTGTAGGGTCTCCTGGCGAGCAGTACTTC
CAWSVGSPGEQYF
>few|.|TRBJ1-1|TRBV10-3
TGTGCCATCGGGAGAGGGGGAATGAACACTGAAGCTTTCTTT
CAIGRGGMNTEAFF
>.|TRBD1|TRBJ1-4|TRBV7-9
TGTGCCAGCAAAGGGACAGTTAATGAAAAACTGTTTTTT
CASKGTVNEKLFF
>.|TRBD1|TRBJ2-1|TRBV7-8
TGTGCCAGCAGCTTAGATGAGACAGGGCTAAACAATGAGCAGTTCTTC
CASSLDETGLNNEQFF
>few|TRBD1|TRBJ1-1|TRBV6-4
TGTGCCAGCAGTAGTACAGGGGTTACTGAAGCTTTCTTT
CASSSTGVTEAFF